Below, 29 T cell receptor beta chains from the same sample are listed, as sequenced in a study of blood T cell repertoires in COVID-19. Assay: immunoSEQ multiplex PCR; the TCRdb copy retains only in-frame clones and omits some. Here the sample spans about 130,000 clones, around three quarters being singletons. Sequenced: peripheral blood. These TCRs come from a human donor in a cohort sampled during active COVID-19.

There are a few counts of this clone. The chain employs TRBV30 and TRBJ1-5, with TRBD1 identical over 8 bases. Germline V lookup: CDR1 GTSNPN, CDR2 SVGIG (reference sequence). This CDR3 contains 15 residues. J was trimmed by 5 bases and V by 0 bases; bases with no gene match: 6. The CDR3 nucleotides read TGTGCCTGGAGTGTTTGGGCAGGGGGCGATCAGCCCCAGCATTTT. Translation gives CAWSVWAGGDQPQHF. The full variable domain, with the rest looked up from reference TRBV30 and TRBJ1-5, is SQTIHQWPATLVQPVGSPLSLECTVEGTSNPNLYWYRQAAGRGLQLLFYSVGIGQISSEVPQNLSASRPQDRQFILSSKKLLLSDSGFYLCAWSVWAGGDQPQHFGDGTRLSIL.

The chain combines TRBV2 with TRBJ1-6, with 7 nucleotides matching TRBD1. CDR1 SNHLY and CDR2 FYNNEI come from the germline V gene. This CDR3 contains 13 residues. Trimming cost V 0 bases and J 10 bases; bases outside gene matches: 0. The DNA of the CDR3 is TGTGCCAGCAGTGAAGCGACAGGGTCACCCCTCCACTTT. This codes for CASSEATGSPLHF.

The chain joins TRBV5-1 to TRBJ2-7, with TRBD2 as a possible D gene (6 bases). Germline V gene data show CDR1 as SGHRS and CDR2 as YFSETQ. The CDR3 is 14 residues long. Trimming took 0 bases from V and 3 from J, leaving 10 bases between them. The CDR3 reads CASSLEEGFYEQYF. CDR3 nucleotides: TGCGCCAGCAGCTTGGAGGAGGGCTTCTACGAGCAGTACTTC.

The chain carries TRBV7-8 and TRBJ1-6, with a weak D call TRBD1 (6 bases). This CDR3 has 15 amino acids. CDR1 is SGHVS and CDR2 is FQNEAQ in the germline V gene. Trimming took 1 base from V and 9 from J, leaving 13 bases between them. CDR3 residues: CASSLVGAEGSPLHF. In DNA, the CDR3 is TGTGCCAGCAGCTTAGTGGGGGCAGAGGGTTCACCCCTCCACTTT.

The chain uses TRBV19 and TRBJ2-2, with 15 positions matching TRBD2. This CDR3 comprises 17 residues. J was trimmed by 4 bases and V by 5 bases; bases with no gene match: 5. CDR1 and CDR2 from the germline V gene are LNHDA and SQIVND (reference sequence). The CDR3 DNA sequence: TGTGCCAGTAGTGGACTAGCGGGGGGGCCTGGCACCGGGGAGCTGTTTTTT. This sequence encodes CASSGLAGGPGTGELFF.

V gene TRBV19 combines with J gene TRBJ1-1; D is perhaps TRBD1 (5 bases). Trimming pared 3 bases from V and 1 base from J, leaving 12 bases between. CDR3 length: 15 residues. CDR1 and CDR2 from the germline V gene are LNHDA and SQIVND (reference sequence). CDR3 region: CASSILEQENTEAFF. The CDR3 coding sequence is TGTGCCAGTAGTATTTTAGAACAGGAGAACACTGAAGCTTTCTTT. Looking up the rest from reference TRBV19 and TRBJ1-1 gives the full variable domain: DGGITQSPKYLFRKEGQNVTLSCEQNLNHDAMYWYRQDPGQGLRLIYYSQIVNDFQKGDIAEGYSVSREKKESFPLTVTSAQKNPTAFYLCASSILEQENTEAFFGQGTRLTVV.

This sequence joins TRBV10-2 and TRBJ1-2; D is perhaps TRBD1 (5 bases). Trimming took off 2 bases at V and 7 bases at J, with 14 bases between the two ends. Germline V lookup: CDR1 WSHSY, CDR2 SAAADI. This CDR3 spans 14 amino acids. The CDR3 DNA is TGCGCCAGCAGTGAGGCCTTCCGGGGGTCTGGCTACACCTTC. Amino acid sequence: CASSEAFRGSGYTF.

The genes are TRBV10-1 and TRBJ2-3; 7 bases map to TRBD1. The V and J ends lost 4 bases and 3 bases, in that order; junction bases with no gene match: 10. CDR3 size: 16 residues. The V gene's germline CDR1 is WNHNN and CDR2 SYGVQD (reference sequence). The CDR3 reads CASSAPTGKETDTQYF. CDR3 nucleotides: TGCGCCAGCAGTGCGCCGACAGGGAAAGAAACAGATACGCAGTATTTT.

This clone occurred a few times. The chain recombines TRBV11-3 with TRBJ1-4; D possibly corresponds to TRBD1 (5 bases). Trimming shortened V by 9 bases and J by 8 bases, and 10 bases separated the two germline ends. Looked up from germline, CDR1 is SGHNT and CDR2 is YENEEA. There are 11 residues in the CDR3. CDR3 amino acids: CARGVCEKLFF. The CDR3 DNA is TGTGCCAGAGGGGTTTGCGAAAAACTGTTTTTT.

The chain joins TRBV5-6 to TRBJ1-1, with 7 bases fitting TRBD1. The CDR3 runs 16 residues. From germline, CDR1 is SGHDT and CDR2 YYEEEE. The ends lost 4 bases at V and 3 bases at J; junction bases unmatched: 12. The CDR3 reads CASSGYRGMKDTEAFF. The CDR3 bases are TGTGCCAGCAGCGGCTACAGGGGTATGAAGGACACTGAAGCTTTCTTT.

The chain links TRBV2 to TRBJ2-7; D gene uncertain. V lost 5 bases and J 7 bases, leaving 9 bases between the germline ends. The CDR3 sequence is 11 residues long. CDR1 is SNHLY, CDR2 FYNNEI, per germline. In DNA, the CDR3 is TGTGCCAGCAGTTTGGGCCTGGAGCAGTACTTC. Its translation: CASSLGLEQYF.

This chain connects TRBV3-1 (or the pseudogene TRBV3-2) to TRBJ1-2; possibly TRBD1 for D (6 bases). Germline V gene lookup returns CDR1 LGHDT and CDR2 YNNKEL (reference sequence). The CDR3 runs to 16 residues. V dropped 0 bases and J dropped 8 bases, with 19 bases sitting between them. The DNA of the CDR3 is TGTGCCAGCAGCCAAGAAGCGTTCGGGGGGGCACGAGGCTACACCTTC. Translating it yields CASSQEAFGGARGYTF.

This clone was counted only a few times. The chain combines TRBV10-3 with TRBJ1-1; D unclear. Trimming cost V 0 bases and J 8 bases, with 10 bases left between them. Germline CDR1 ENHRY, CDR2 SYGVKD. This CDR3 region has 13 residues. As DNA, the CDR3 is TGTGCCATCAGTGAGTCAATCGGGGTGGAAGCTTTCTTT. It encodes CAISESIGVEAFF.

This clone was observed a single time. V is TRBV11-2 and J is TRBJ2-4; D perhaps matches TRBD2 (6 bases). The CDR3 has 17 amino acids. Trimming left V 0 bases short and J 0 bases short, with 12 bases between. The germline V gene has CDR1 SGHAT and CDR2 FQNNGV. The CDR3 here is CASSLERRESAKNIQYF. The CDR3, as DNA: TGTGCCAGCAGCTTAGAGAGGCGGGAATCAGCCAAAAACATTCAGTACTTC.

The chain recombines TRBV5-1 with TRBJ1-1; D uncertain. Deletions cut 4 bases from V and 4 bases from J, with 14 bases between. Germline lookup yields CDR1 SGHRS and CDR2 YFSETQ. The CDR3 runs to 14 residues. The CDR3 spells CASSPGTLPTEAFF. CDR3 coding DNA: TGCGCCAGCAGCCCGGGAACTTTGCCCACTGAAGCTTTCTTT.

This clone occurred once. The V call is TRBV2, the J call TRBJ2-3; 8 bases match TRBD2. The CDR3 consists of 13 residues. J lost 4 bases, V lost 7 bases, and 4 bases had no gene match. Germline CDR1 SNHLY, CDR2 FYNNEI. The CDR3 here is CASMNGGADTQYF. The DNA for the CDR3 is TGTGCCAGCATGAACGGGGGGGCAGATACGCAGTATTTT. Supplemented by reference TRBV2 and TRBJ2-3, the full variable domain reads EPEVTQTPSHQVTQMGQEVILRCVPISNHLYFYWYRQILGQKVEFLVSFYNNEISEKSEIFDDQFSVERPDGSNFTLKIRSTKLEDSAMYFCASMNGGADTQYFGPGTRLTVL.

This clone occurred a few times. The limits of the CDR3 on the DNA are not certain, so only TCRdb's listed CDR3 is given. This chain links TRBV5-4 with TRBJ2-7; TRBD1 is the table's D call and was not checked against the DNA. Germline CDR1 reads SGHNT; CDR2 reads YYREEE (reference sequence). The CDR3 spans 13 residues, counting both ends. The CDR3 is CASSSWGTGSRGF.

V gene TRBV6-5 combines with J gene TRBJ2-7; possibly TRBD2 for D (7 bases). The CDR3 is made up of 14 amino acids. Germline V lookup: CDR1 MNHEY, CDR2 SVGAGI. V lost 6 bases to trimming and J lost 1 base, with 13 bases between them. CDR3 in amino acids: CASRGRGTSYEQYF. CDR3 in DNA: TGTGCCAGCAGGGGGAGGGGGACATCCTACGAGCAGTACTTC.

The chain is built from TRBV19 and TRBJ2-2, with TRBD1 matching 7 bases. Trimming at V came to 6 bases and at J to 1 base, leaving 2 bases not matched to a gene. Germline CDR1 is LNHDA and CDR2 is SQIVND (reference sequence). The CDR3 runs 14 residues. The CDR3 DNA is TGTGCCAGTAGAGACAGGGTGAACACCGGGGAGCTGTTTTTT. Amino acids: CASRDRVNTGELFF. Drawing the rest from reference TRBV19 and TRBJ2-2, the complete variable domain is DGGITQSPKYLFRKEGQNVTLSCEQNLNHDAMYWYRQDPGQGLRLIYYSQIVNDFQKGDIAEGYSVSREKKESFPLTVTSAQKNPTAFYLCASRDRVNTGELFFGEGSRLTVL.

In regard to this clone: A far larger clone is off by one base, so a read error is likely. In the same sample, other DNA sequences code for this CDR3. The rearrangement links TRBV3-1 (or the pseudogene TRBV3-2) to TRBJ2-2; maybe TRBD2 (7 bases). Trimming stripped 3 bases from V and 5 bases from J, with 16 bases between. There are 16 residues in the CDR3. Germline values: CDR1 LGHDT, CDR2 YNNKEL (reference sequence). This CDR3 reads CASSHGGGGCTGELFF. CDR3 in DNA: TGTGCCAGCAGCCACGGGGGCGGGGGATGTACCGGGGAGCTGTTTTTT.

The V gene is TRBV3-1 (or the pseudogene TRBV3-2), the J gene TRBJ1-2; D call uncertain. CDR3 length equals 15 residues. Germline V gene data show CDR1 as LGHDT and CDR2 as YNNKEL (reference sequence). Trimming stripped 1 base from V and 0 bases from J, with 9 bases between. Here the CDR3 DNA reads TGTGCCAGCAGCCAAGGACTGGCAGCTAACTATGGCTACACCTTC. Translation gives CASSQGLAANYGYTF.

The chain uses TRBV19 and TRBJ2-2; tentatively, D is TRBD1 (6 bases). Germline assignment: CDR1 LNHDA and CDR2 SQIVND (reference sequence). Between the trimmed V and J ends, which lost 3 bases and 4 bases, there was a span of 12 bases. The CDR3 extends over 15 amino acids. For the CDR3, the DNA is TGTGCCAGTAGTATTCTGGGGGCGGCCACCGGGGAGCTGTTTTTT. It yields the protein CASSILGAATGELFF.

The CDR3 bases are TGTGCCAGCAGTTTATCGACACCGTACGAGCAGTACTTC. This translates into CASSLSTPYEQYF. The chain combines TRBV27 with TRBJ2-7, with D unclear. The ends were cut back, 0 bases at V and 4 bases at J, with 7 bases in the middle. Looked up from germline, CDR1 is MNHEY and CDR2 is SMNVEV (reference sequence). CDR3 length: 13 amino acids.

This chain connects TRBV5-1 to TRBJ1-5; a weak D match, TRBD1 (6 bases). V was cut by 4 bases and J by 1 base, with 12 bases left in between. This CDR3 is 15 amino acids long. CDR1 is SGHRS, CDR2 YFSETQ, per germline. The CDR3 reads CASSPSGQSNQPQHF. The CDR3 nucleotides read TGCGCCAGCAGCCCCAGCGGACAGAGCAATCAGCCCCAGCATTTT.

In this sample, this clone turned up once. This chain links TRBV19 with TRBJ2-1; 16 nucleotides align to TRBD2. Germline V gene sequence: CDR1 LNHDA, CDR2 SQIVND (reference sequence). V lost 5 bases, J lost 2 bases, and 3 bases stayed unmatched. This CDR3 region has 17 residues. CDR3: CASSSGTSGGAYNEQFF. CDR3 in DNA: TGTGCCAGTAGTTCCGGGACTAGCGGGGGGGCCTACAATGAGCAGTTCTTC.

The CDR3 reads CASSLSMTGSYEQYF. As DNA, the CDR3 is TGTGCCAGCAGTTTATCAATGACAGGCTCCTACGAGCAGTACTTC. The chain couples TRBV27 to TRBJ2-7; tentatively, D is TRBD1 (6 bases). V was trimmed by 0 bases and J by 0 bases, leaving 9 bases between them. Germline V gene lookup returns CDR1 MNHEY and CDR2 SMNVEV (reference sequence). The CDR3 length is 15 residues.

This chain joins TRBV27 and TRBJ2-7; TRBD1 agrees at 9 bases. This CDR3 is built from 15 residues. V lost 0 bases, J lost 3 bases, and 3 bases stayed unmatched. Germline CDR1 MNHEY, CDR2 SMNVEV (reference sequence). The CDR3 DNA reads TGTGCCAGCAGTTTATCGGGACAGGGTTACTACGAGCAGTACTTC. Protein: CASSLSGQGYYEQYF.

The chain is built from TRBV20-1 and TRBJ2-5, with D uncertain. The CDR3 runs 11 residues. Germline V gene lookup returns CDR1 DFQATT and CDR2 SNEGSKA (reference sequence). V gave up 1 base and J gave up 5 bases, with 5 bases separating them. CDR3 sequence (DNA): TGCAGTGCTAGAGTATCGGAGACCCAGTACTTC. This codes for CSARVSETQYF.

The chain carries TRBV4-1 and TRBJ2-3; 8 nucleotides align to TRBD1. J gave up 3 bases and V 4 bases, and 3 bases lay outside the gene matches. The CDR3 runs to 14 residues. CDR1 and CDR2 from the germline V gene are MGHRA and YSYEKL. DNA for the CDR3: TGCGCCAGCAGCCTTGGACAGGGAACAGATACGCAGTATTTT. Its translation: CASSLGQGTDTQYF.